This is a list of T cell receptor beta chains from one sample in a study of OX40 agonist ivuxolimab in advanced cancers. The assay was immunoSEQ multiplex PCR, and TCRdb's table has in-frame clones only and misses some. The repertoire holds 90,000 or so clones, with about 86% as singletons. Sequencing used CD4+ or CD8+ T cells sorted from blood, obtained in a trial of the OX40 agonist ivuxolimab. The receptor source for this set is an adult with an advanced solid tumor such as melanoma, head and neck, liver or kidney cancer. Each CDR3 is given with its conserved first and last residue. The D gene is left open where the match is weak. A clone size is listed for some rows: how often the clone was seen (once, few, many), or a class if it is expanded.

d_gene | j_gene | v_gene | abundance | CDR3nt | CDR3aa
TRBD2 | TRBJ2-7 | TRBV25-1 | - | TGTGCCAGCAGGGGGGGACTAGGGAGCCACGAGCAGTACTTC | CASRGGLGSHEQYF
- | TRBJ2-6 | TRBV5-5 | - | TGTGCCAGCAGCTTGGAGGGGACCTCTGGGGCCAACGTCCTGACTTTC | CASSLEGTSGANVLTF
TRBD1 | TRBJ1-1 | TRBV7-3 | - | TGTGCCAGCAGCTTAACAGGGGGCGGCACTGAAGCTTTCTTT | CASSLTGGGTEAFF
- | TRBJ2-6 | TRBV7-3 | once | TGTGCCAGCTCGGAGGCCTTCTCTGGGGCCAACGTCCTGACTTTC | CASSEAFSGANVLTF
TRBD2 | TRBJ2-1 | TRBV28 | - | TGTGCCAGCAGTTTCCCCCTCCCACTAGCGGGGGGCTACAATGAGCAGTTCTTC | CASSFPLPLAGGYNEQFF
- | TRBJ2-1 | TRBV4-1 | - | TGCGCCAGCAGCCAAGTCGAGGGGTCGTATGAGCAGTTCTTC | CASSQVEGSYEQFF
TRBD1 | TRBJ1-1 | TRBV30 | - | TGTGCCTGGGGACAGGGCTTTAACACTGAAGCTTTCTTT | CAWGQGFNTEAFF
TRBD1 | TRBJ2-5 | TRBV28 | once | TGTGCCAGCAGTTCTTTACAGGGGTCAGAGACCCAGTACTTC | CASSSLQGSETQYF
TRBD2 | TRBJ2-1 | TRBV9 | - | TGTGCCAGCAGCGTAGTAGCGGGATTCTCCTACAATGAGCAGTTCTTC | CASSVVAGFSYNEQFF
- | TRBJ2-3 | TRBV2 | - | TGTGCCAGCAGTGAGAACGGTCGGGATACGCAGTATTTT | CASSENGRDTQYF
- | TRBJ1-1 | TRBV5-4 | - | TGTGCCAGCAGCTTGGTTGGATCTGAAGCTTTCTTT | CASSLVGSEAFF
- | TRBJ1-1 | TRBV19 | once | TGTGCCAGTAGTTTAGGGTTAAACACTGAAGCTTTCTTT | CASSLGLNTEAFF
- | TRBJ1-2 | TRBV7-9 | - | TGTGCCAGCAGCCCCCGACAGTTTGTCGACTATGGCTACACCTTC | CASSPRQFVDYGYTF
TRBD2 | TRBJ2-5 | TRBV5-1 | once | TGCGCCAGCAGCTTGCAACTAGCGGGGCCGGGGGAGACCCAGTACTTC | CASSLQLAGPGETQYF
TRBD2 | TRBJ2-3 | TRBV5-1 | - | TGCGCCAGCAGCCCGGAGGGCGGGGGGCCCGGAGATACGCAGTATTTT | CASSPEGGGPGDTQYF
- | TRBJ1-1 | TRBV7-9 | - | TGTGCCAGCAGCTACAGGGAGGGCACTGAAGCTTTCTTT | CASSYREGTEAFF
TRBD2 | TRBJ2-2 | TRBV27 | - | TGTGCCAGCAGTTCTAGCGGGAGGGAGAACACCGGGGAGCTGTTTTTT | CASSSSGRENTGELFF
TRBD2 | TRBJ2-2 | TRBV4-2 | - | TGTGCCAGCAGCCAAAGGGGGACTAGCAAAACCGGGGAGCTGTTTTTT | CASSQRGTSKTGELFF
- | TRBJ1-3 | TRBV4-3 | - | TGCGCCAGCAATGCAGGTCTCGCCTCTGGAAACACCATATATTTT | CASNAGLASGNTIYF
TRBD1 | TRBJ1-1 | TRBV9 | once | TGTGCCAGCAGCGGGACAGGGTCGACTGAAGCTTTCTTT | CASSGTGSTEAFF
- | TRBJ2-7 | TRBV7-6 | - | TGTGCCAGCAGCTTAGATTCCGGGCCCGGGAGCTCCTACGAGCAGTACTTC | CASSLDSGPGSSYEQYF
TRBD2 | TRBJ2-7 | TRBV7-2 | - | TGTGCCAGCAGCTTACCGCTTCGATCTAGCGGGCGAGCCTACGAGCAGTACTTC | CASSLPLRSSGRAYEQYF
TRBD2 | TRBJ2-3 | TRBV18 | - | TGTGCCAGCCGGGACTACCAAAACACAGATACGCAGTATTTT | CASRDYQNTDTQYF
TRBD2 | TRBJ2-5 | TRBV9 | - | TGTGCCAGCAGCGTAGCTGGGGGGGGACGAAGGGAGACCCAGTACTTC | CASSVAGGGRRETQYF
TRBD2 | TRBJ2-3 | TRBV29-1 | - | TGCAGCGTTGATCCCCGCACTAGCGGGGGGCCTGATACGCAGTATTTT | CSVDPRTSGGPDTQYF
- | TRBJ2-5 | TRBV5-4 | - | TGTGCCAGCAGCTTGGCCGCGGGGGCGCGGGAGACCCAGTACTTC | CASSLAAGARETQYF
TRBD2 | TRBJ2-1 | TRBV7-2 | - | TGTGCCAGCAGCTCCTTCCGGGGGGATGAGCAGTTCTTC | CASSSFRGDEQFF
TRBD1 | TRBJ1-1 | TRBV18 | - | TGTGCCAGCTCACCACTCGACAGGGGCACTGAAGCTTTCTTT | CASSPLDRGTEAFF
- | TRBJ1-5 | TRBV7-9 | once | TGTGCCAGCAGTCCTACAGGGTTGCATCAGCCCCAGCATTTT | CASSPTGLHQPQHF
TRBD2 | TRBJ2-1 | TRBV6-1 | - | TGTTCCGGGACGGGAGGGCCGGGGAGTGAGCAGTTCTTC | CSGTGGPGSEQFF
- | TRBJ1-1 | TRBV6-1 | - | TGTGCCAGCACCGAAGGAGGGAGGTTCTCTGAAGCTTTCTTT | CASTEGGRFSEAFF
- | TRBJ1-4 | TRBV6-1 | - | TGTGCCACCCGAGAGTCAACTAATGAAAAACTGTTTTTT | CATRESTNEKLFF
- | TRBJ1-5 | TRBV11-2 | - | TGTGCCAGCAGCTTAGAATGGGGCAAGCAGCCCCAGCATTTT | CASSLEWGKQPQHF
TRBD2 | TRBJ2-2 | TRBV5-1 | - | TGCGCCAGCAGCTTGTCAGTCGGCGGGGGGACCGGGGAGCTGTTTTTT | CASSLSVGGGTGELFF
TRBD2 | TRBJ2-1 | TRBV5-4 | - | TGTGCCAGCAGCTTGGAGCGGGGGGCCTCCTACAATGAGCAGTTCTTC | CASSLERGASYNEQFF
TRBD1 | TRBJ2-3 | TRBV25-1 | - | TGTGCCAGCAGTGAATGGGGACAGGGGAAGACAGATACGCAGTATTTT | CASSEWGQGKTDTQYF
- | TRBJ2-7 | TRBV7-6 | - | TGTGCCAGCAGCTTCCAAATAGGGGCCGAGCAGTACTTC | CASSFQIGAEQYF
- | TRBJ2-3 | TRBV30 | - | TGTGCCTGGAGTGTACCGGGGGATACGCAGTATTTT | CAWSVPGDTQYF
- | TRBJ2-2 | TRBV5-1 | - | TGCGCCAGCAGCCCTAGGGATCCCACCGGGGAGCTGTTTTTT | CASSPRDPTGELFF
- | TRBJ1-5 | TRBV7-2 | - | TGTGCCAGCAGGAAGGGAGGCGGGGGGAGCAATCAGCCCCAGCATTTT | CASRKGGGGSNQPQHF
- | TRBJ2-7 | TRBV7-2 | - | TGTGCCAGCAGCTTCGGTCTTCAGTCCTACGAGCAGTACTTC | CASSFGLQSYEQYF
TRBD1 | TRBJ1-1 | TRBV10-3 | - | TGTGCCATCAGAAATAGAGGGGGCCCGAACACTGAAGCTTTCTTT | CAIRNRGGPNTEAFF
- | TRBJ1-1 | TRBV7-9 | - | TGTGCCAGCAGCTTAGTGACAGGCGAAGCTTTCTTT | CASSLVTGEAFF
TRBD2 | TRBJ2-1 | TRBV19 | - | TGTGCCAGTAGTATAGACCTGGTGGCGGGAGGGTACAATGAGCAGTTCTTC | CASSIDLVAGGYNEQFF
- | TRBJ2-2 | TRBV4-1 | once | TGCGCCAGCAGCCAAAGTTGGGGCGGCGGGGAGCTGTTTTTT | CASSQSWGGGELFF
TRBD1 | TRBJ1-5 | TRBV6-5 | - | TGTGCCAGCAGGGGGACAGGCAATCAGCCCCAGCATTTT | CASRGTGNQPQHF
- | TRBJ2-3 | TRBV5-1 | - | TGCGCCAGCAGCTTGTTGCAACGCACAGATACGCAGTATTTT | CASSLLQRTDTQYF
- | TRBJ1-5 | TRBV12-5 | - | TGTGCTAGTGGTTCGGACCTCCTTAGCAATCAGCCCCAGCATTTT | CASGSDLLSNQPQHF
- | TRBJ2-1 | TRBV7-3 | - | TGTGCCAGCAGCTTACGGTATACTAGCCCTAGTGAGCAGTTCTTC | CASSLRYTSPSEQFF
TRBD2 | TRBJ2-3 | TRBV5-4 | - | TGTGCCAGCAGCGCGGGACTAGCGGACACAGATACGCAGTATTTT | CASSAGLADTDTQYF
- | TRBJ2-5 | TRBV21-1 | - | TGTGCCAGCAGCAAAGGGTCTTCCTTGCCCAAGGAGACCCAGTACTTC | CASSKGSSLPKETQYF
TRBD1 | TRBJ2-7 | TRBV5-5 | once | TGTGCCAGCAGCCCCCGGACAGGGGGCCGTGAGCAGTACTTC | CASSPRTGGREQYF